These 6 T cell receptor beta chains originate from one sample sequenced in a study of blood T cells in healthy people across ages. A J-beta primer mix and a sample-barcoded 5' primer were used in a second PCR of about 7 to 11 cycles. TCRdb called the 5' RACE reads again in MiXCR, with one record for every CDR3 protein. The sample shows 600,000 to 800,000 distinct CDR3 sequences, about 50% of them seen only once. Sequencing was carried out using blood. The source of these receptors is a woman over 75 in good health.

This clonotype was counted many times. This chain links TRBV28 with TRBJ2-3; 9 nucleotides agree with TRBD2. This CDR3 has 17 residues. Trimming took 4 bases from V and 2 from J; bases not matched to a gene: 10. The germline V gene encodes CDR1 MDHEN and CDR2 SYDVKM. The CDR3 spells CASSSLGGRAITDTQYF. CDR3 DNA: TGTGCCAGCAGTTCGCTCGGCGGGAGGGCCATCACAGATACGCAGTATTTT.

This clonotype appeared once. This sequence joins TRBV5-1 and TRBJ2-3; no definite D call. Trimming pared 0 bases from V and 4 bases from J, leaving 9 bases between. Germline V gene lookup returns CDR1 SGHRS and CDR2 YFSETQ. The CDR3 is 14 amino acids. The CDR3 nucleotides are TGCGCCAGCAGCTTGGATCCCGTCGCAGATACGCAGTATTTT. Amino acid sequence: CASSLDPVADTQYF. Together with reference TRBV5-1 and TRBJ2-3, the CDR3 gives the full variable domain: KAGVTQTPRYLIKTRGQQVTLSCSPISGHRSVSWYQQTPGQGLQFLFEYFSETQRNKGNFPGRFSGRQFSNSRSEMNVSTLELGDSALYLCASSLDPVADTQYFGPGTRLTVL.

The chain is built from TRBV14 and TRBJ2-7; 9 bases map to TRBD1. TRBJ2-4 explains the end of the DNA better; the J call may be wrong. Germline V gene lookup returns CDR1 SGHDN and CDR2 FVKESK. This CDR3 has 18 amino acids. DNA for the CDR3: TGTGCCAGCAGCGGCGGGACAGGGATCGACATGGCCAAAAACATTCAGTACTTC. Translation gives CASSGGTGIDMAKNIQYF.

This clonotype was counted a few times. The chain joins TRBV29-1 to TRBJ2-5, with 9 bases fitting TRBD2. Germline V gene lookup returns CDR1 SQVTM and CDR2 ANQGSEA. Trimming at V came to 4 bases and at J to 5 bases, leaving 5 bases not matched to a gene. This CDR3 is built from 13 residues. The CDR3, as DNA: TGCAGCGTTGGTGGCGGGAGGGCGGAGACCCAGTACTTC. Protein: CSVGGGRAETQYF.

Of note for this clonotype: This clone may be a read error of a much larger clone one base away. V and J are TRBV6-4 and TRBJ2-1, with 8 nucleotides matching TRBD1. The germline V gene has CDR1 MRHNA and CDR2 SNTAGT. The CDR3 length is 15 residues. CDR3 region: CAGSQGQGRYNEQFF. The CDR3 coding sequence is TGTGCCGGCAGCCAAGGACAGGGCCGCTACAATGAGCAGTTCTTC.

The chain couples TRBV7-2 to TRBJ2-3; no reliable D call. This CDR3 contains 13 residues. With 0 bases removed from V and 7 bases from J, the gap between germline ends came to 8 bases. Germline CDR1 reads SGHTA; CDR2 reads FQGNSA. The CDR3 DNA sequence: TGTGCCAGCAGCTTAGCGTCGAGTTATACGCAGTATTTT. It specifies CASSLASSYTQYF.